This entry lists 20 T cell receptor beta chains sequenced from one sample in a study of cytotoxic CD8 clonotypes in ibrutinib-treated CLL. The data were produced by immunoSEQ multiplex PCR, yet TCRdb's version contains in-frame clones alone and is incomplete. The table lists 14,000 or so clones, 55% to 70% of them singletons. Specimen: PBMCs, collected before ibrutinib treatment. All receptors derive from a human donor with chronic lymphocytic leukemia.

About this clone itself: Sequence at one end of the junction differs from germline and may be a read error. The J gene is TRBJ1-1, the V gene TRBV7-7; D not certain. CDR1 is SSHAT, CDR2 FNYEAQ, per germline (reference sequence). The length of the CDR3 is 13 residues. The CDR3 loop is CASSLSRTTEAFF. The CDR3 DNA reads TGTGCTAGCAGCTTAAGTCGGACCACTGAAGCTTTCTTT.

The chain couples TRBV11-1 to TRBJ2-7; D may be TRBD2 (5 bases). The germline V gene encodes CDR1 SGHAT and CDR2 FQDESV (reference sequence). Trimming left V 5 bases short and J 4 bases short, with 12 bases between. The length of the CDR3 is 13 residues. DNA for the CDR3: TGTGCCAGCAGCGGGAATCGCGGGTACGAGCAGTACTTC. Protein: CASSGNRGYEQYF. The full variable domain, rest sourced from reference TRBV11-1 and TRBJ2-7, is EAEVAQSPRYKITEKSQAVAFWCDPISGHATLYWYRQILGQGPELLVQFQDESVVDDSQLPKDRFSAERLKGVDSTLKIQPAELGDSAMYLCASSGNRGYEQYFGPGTRLTVT.

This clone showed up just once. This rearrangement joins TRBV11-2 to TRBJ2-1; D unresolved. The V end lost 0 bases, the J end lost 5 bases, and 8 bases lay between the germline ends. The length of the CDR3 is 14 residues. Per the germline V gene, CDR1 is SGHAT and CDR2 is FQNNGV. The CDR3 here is CASSLDLANNEQFF. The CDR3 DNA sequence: TGTGCCAGCAGCTTAGATCTGGCGAACAATGAGCAGTTCTTC.

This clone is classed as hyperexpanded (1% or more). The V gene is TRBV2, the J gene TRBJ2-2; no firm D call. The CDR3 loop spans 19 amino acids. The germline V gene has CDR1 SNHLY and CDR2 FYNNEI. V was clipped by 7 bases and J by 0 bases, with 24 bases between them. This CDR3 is CASTLPSAGAVTNTGELFF. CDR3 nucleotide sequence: TGTGCCAGCACCTTACCCTCGGCAGGCGCCGTTACGAACACCGGGGAGCTGTTTTTT.

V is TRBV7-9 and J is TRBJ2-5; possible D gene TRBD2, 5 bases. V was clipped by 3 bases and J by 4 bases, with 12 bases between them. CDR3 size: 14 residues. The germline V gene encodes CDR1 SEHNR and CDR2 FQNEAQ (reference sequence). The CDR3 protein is CASSFFEGRETQYF. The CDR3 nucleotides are TGTGCCAGCAGCTTTTTTGAGGGTCGAGAGACCCAGTACTTC.

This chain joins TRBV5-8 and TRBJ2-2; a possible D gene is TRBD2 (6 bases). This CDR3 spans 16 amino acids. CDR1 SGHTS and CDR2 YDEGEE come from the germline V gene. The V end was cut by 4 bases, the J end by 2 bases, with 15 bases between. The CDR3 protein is CASSLETGANTGELFF. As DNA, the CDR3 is TGTGCCAGCAGCCTGGAGACGGGAGCTAACACCGGGGAGCTGTTTTTT.

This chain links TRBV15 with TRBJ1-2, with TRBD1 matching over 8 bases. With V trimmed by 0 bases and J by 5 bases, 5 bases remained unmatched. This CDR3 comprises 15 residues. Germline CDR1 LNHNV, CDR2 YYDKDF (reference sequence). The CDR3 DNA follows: TGTGCCACCAGCAGAGATAGGACAGGGTTTTATGGCTACACCTTC. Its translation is CATSRDRTGFYGYTF. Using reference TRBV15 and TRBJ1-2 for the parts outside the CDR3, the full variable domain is DAMVIQNPRYQVTQFGKPVTLSCSQTLNHNVMYWYQQKSSQAPKLLFHYYDKDFNNEADTPDNFQSRRPNTSFCFLDIRSPGLGDTAMYLCATSRDRTGFYGYTFGSGTRLTVV.

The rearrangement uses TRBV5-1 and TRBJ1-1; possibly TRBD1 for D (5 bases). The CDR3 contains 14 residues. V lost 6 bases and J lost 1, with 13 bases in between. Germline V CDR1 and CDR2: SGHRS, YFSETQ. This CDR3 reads CASTPGGPNTEAFF. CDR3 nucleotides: TGCGCCAGCACCCCCGGGGGACCGAACACTGAAGCTTTCTTT.

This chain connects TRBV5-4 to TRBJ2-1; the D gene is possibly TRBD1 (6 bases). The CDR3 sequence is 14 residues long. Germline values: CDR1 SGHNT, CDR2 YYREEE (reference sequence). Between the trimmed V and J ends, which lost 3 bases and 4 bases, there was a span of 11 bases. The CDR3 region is CASSSRDTYNEQFF. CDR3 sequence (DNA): TGTGCCAGCAGCTCCCGGGACACATACAATGAGCAGTTCTTC.

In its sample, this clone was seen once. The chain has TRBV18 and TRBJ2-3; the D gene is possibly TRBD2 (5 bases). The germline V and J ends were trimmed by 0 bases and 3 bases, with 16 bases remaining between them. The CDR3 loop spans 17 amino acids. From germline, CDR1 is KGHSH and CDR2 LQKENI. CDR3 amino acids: CASSPPWEKSGTDTQYF. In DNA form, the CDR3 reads TGTGCCAGCTCACCACCCTGGGAGAAATCGGGTACAGATACGCAGTATTTT.

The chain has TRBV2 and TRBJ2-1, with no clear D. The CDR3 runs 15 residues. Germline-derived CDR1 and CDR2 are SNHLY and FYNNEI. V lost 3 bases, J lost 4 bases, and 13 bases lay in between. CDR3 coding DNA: TGTGCCAGCAGTGATACCGGGCAGGTATACAATGAGCAGTTCTTC. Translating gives CASSDTGQVYNEQFF.

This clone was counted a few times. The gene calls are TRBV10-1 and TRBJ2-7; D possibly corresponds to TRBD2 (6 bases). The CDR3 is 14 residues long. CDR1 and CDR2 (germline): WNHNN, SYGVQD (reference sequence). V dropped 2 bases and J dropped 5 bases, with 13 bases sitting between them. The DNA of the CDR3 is TGCGCCAGCAGTGAGCCCGGGGGAGTCAACGAGCAGTACTTC. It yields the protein CASSEPGGVNEQYF.

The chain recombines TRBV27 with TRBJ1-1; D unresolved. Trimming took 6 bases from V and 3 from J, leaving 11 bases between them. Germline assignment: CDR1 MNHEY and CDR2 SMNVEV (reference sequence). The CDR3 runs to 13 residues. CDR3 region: CASSNTVDTEAFF. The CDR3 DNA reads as TGTGCCAGCAGCAACACAGTGGACACTGAAGCTTTCTTT.

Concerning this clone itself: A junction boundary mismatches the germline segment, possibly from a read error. CDR3 sequence: CASSQEGKLGNTIYF. CDR3 bases: TGTGCCAGCAGCCAAGAAGGAAAACTGGGAAACACCATATATTTT. The chain links TRBV4-1 to TRBJ1-3; no firm D call. The CDR3 is 15 residues long. The germline V gene has CDR1 MGHRA and CDR2 YSYEKL.

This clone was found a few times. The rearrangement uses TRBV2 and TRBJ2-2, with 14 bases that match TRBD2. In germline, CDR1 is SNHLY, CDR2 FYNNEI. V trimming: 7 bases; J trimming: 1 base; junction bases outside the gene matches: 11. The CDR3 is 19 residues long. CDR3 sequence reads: CASNQLGTSGGKNTGELFF. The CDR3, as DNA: TGTGCCAGCAACCAACTAGGGACTAGCGGGGGAAAGAACACCGGGGAGCTGTTTTTT.

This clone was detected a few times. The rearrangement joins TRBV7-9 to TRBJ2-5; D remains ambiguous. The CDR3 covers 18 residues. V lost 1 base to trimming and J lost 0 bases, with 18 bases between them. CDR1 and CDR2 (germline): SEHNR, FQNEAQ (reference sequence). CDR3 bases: TGTGCCAGCAGCTTAGGCCCTCCCCGTGACAAACACCAAGAGACCCAGTACTTC. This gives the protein CASSLGPPRDKHQETQYF.

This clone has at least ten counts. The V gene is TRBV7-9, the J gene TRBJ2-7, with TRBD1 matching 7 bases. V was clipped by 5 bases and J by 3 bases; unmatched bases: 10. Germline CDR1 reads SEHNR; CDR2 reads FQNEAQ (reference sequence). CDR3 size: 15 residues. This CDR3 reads CASSPPRDSVYEQYF. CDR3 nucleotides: TGTGCCAGCAGCCCGCCACGGGACAGCGTCTACGAGCAGTACTTC.

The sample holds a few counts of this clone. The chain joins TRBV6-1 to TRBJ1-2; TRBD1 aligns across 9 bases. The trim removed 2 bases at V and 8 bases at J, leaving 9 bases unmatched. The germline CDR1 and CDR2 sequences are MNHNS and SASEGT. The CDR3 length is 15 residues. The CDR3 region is CASSERRTGVEGYTF. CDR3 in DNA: TGTGCCAGCAGTGAACGCAGGACAGGGGTGGAAGGCTACACCTTC.

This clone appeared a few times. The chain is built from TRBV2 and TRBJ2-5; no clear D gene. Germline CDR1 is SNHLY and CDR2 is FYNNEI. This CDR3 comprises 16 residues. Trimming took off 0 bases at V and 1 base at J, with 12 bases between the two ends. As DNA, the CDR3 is TGTGCCAGCAGTGAAGCACCCCTTGGAGCCCAAGAGACCCAGTACTTC. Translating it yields CASSEAPLGAQETQYF.

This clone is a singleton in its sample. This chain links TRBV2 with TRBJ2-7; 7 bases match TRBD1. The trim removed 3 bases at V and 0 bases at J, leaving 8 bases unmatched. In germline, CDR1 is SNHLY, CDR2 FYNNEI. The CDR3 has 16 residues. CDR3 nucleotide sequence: TGTGCCAGCAGTGAGTACACAGGGGTACTCTCCTACGAGCAGTACTTC. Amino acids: CASSEYTGVLSYEQYF.